The present T cell receptor beta chain was sequenced within a study of cytomegalovirus exposure and HLA in healthy donors. Whole-study context: Later analysis reported that the 130 or so validation repertoires shared the platform of the roughly 700 first-cohort repertoires.

In the case of this clone: The antigen is not known.

Data came from immunoSEQ multiplex PCR; TCRdb stores just in-frame clones and leaves some out. The data contain 60,000 to 90,000 clones, 90% to 95% of them singletons. The CDR3 loop spans 15 amino acids. Deletions cut 5 bases from V and 2 bases from J, with 10 bases between. CDR1 and CDR2 from the germline V gene are SGHTA and FQGTGA. Study results and limitations: According to the study, roughly 180 TCR beta chains were cytomegalovirus-associated. Rare TCR sequences dominated, though some public TCRs recurred in many donors. It was reportedly the case that the classifier diagnosed cytomegalovirus status with high specificity and sensitivity.

This sequence originates from a woman aged 18-35 years in good health and CMV-seronegative. The sample consisted of PBMCs. The V call is TRBV7-3, the J call TRBJ2-6; maybe TRBD1 (6 bases). In nucleotides, the CDR3 is TGTGCCAGCAGCACCAGGGGTGCTGGGGCCAACGTCCTGACTTTC. This gives the protein CASSTRGAGANVLTF.